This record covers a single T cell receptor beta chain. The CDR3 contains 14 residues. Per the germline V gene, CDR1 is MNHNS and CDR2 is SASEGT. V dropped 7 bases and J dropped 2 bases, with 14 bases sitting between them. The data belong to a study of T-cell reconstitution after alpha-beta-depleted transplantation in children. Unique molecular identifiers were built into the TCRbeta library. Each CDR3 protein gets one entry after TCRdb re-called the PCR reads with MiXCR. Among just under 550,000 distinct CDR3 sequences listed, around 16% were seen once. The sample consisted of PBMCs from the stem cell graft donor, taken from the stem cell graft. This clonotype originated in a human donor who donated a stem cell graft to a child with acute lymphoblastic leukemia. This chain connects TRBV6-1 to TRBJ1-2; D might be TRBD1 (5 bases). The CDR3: CASNRRGWNYGYTF. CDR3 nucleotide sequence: TGTGCCAGCAACCGACGGGGCTGGAACTATGGCTACACCTTC.